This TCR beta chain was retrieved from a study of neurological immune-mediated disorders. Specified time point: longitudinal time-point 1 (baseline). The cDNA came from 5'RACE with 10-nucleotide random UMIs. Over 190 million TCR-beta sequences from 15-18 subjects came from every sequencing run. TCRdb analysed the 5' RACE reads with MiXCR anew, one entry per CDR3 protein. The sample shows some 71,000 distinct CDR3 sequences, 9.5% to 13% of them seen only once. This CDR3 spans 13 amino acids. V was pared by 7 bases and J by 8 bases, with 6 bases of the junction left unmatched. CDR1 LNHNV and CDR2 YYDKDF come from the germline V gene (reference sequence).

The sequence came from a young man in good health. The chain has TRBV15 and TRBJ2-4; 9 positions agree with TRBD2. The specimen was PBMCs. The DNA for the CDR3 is TGTGCCACCAAGAGCGGGAGGAGGGACATTCAGTACTTC. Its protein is CATKSGRRDIQYF. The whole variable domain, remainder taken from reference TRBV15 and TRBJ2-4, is DAMVIQNPRYQVTQFGKPVTLSCSQTLNHNVMYWYQQKSSQAPKLLFHYYDKDFNNEADTPDNFQSRRPNTSFCFLDIRSPGLGDTAMYLCATKSGRRDIQYFGAGTRLSVL.